These 31 T cell receptor beta chains originate from one sample sequenced in a study of tumor-infiltrating lymphocytes in primary liver carcinoma. Reverse transcription of approximately 500 ng total RNA with a constant-region primer produced TCR beta cDNA. Each TCR beta library was derived from three nested multiplex PCR rounds that employed slightly modified ARM-PCR. TRBV1-TRBV30 forward primers paired with a C-beta reverse primer drove the first two PCR rounds, approximately 11 cycles each. TCRdb passed the multiplex PCR reads through MiXCR, listing each CDR3 protein once. Here the sample spans fewer than 350,000 distinct CDR3 sequences, over 55% being singletons. Germline DNA was also extracted, and blood RNA was taken from unsorted whole blood. The sequenced material came from peripheral blood. The receptor source for this set is a man aged 40-49 years with primary liver carcinoma and hepatitis B virus infection.

To note about this clonotype: A much larger clone is a single base away; this may be a read error. The rearrangement links TRBV4-2 to TRBJ2-7, with TRBD2 matching 7 bases. This CDR3 is 15 amino acids long. From germline, CDR1 is LGHNA and CDR2 YNFKEQ. The CDR3 reads CACSLTGTNSYEQYF. Here the CDR3 DNA reads TGTGCCTGCAGTCTCACCGGGACTAACTCCTACGAGCAGTACTTC.

This clonotype has a count of ten or more. Here the CDR3 DNA reads TGTGCCAGCGTCCCAGGGACTGCCACCTACGAGCAGTACTTC. Its protein product is CASVPGTATYEQYF. The rearrangement uses TRBV5-5 and TRBJ2-7; perhaps TRBD2 as D (6 bases). CDR1 is SGHKS, CDR2 YYEKEE, per germline (reference sequence). The CDR3 contains 14 residues. Trimming removed 7 bases from V and 2 bases from J, with 16 bases in between.

Regarding this clonotype: A read error may explain this, as a much larger clone is one base away. This rearrangement joins TRBV5-6 to TRBJ1-1, with D hard to call. CDR3 length equals 15 residues. Looked up from germline, CDR1 is SGHDT and CDR2 is YYEEEE. V was cut by 4 bases and J by 5 bases, with 18 bases left in between. The CDR3 reads CASSLRGPIMTEAFF. The CDR3 coding sequence is TGTGCCAGCAGCCTTCGCGGGCCAATAATGACTGAAGCTTTCTTT.

In the case of this clonotype: One junction end disagrees with the germline gene, perhaps due to a read error. The genes are TRBV24-1 and TRBJ2-7, with 8 nucleotides matching TRBD1. Germline loops: CDR1 KGHDR, CDR2 SFDVKD. This CDR3 has 16 amino acids. In DNA form, the CDR3 reads TGTGACACCAGTGACTCGGTGGGGACAGGAGGATTCGAGCAGTACTTC. This translates into CDTSDSVGTGGFEQYF.

A single count supports this clonotype. A much bigger clone sits one base away, suggesting this may be a read error. The chain is built from TRBV6-6 and TRBJ2-7, with TRBD2 matching 7 bases. Looked up from germline, CDR1 is MNHNY and CDR2 is SVGAGI (reference sequence). The CDR3 length is 14 residues. The V and J ends lost 7 bases and 5 bases, in that order; junction bases with no gene match: 11. CDR3 residues: CASTLYAGVNEQYF. As DNA, the CDR3 is TGTGCCAGCACCCTCTATGCGGGAGTTAACGAGCAGTACTTC.

This clonotype was detected only once. This could be a read error, since a much larger clone is one nucleotide away. This chain connects TRBV10-3 to TRBJ2-3; D not certain. Germline values: CDR1 ENHRY, CDR2 SYGVKD. The CDR3 spans 11 residues. The CDR3 DNA follows: TGTGTCATCAGTGATTCAGATACGCAGTATTTT. This translates into CVISDSDTQYF.

Comment on this clonotype: A read error is possible here, since a much larger clone lies one base away. The J gene is TRBJ2-3, the V gene TRBV29-1, with D possibly matching TRBD2 (6 bases). The CDR3 spans 12 residues. Germline V gene data show CDR1 as SQVTM and CDR2 as ANQGSEA. The CDR3 sequence: CSGRRDPDTRYF. DNA for the CDR3: TGCAGCGGGAGGCGGGACCCAGATACGCGGTATTTT.

On this clonotype: A single base separates this from a much larger clone, so it may be a read error. The chain couples TRBV4-2 to TRBJ2-3, with D possibly matching TRBD1 (6 bases). Looked up from germline, CDR1 is LGHNA and CDR2 is YNFKEQ. The CDR3 covers 15 residues. CDR3 sequence: CASSQDRTAPDAQYF. CDR3 nucleotide sequence: TGTGCCAGCAGCCAAGATAGGACAGCCCCAGATGCGCAGTATTTT.

CDR3 coding DNA: TGTGCCAGCAGCCTCCGACGTATTCGGGGGCAGTACTTC. It specifies CASSLRRIRGQYF. The chain joins TRBV7-2 to TRBJ2-7, with a tentative D call TRBD2 (5 bases). The CDR3 contains 13 residues. The V and J ends lost 5 bases and 9 bases respectively, with 17 bases between them. CDR1 SGHTA and CDR2 FQGNSA come from the germline V gene. The full variable domain, its missing parts supplied by reference TRBV7-2 and TRBJ2-7, is GAGVSQSPSNKVTEKGKDVELRCDPISGHTALYWYRQSLGQGLEFLIYFQGNSAPDKSGLPSDRFSAERTGGSVSTLTIQRTQQEDSAVYLCASSLRRIRGQYFGPGTRLTVT.

As for this clonotype: This may stem from a read error, because a much larger clone lies one nucleotide away. The chain recombines TRBV28 with TRBJ2-1; 8 nucleotides align to TRBD2. The CDR3 covers 17 residues. Germline assignment: CDR1 MDHEN and CDR2 SYDVKM. The CDR3 bases are TGTGCCAGCACTTTATGGCGAGGGAGCGGGGGCTACAATGAGCAGTTCTTC. It is translated as CASTLWRGSGGYNEQFF.

Worth noting for this clonotype: One base away lies a much larger clone, so this may be a sequencing read error. V usage is TRBV28 and J usage is TRBJ2-7, with D maybe TRBD2 (5 bases). CDR3 length: 12 residues. Germline V gives CDR1 MDHEN, CDR2 SYDVKM. CDR3 in DNA: TGTGTCAGCAGTTCGGGGTATGGCGAGCAGTACTTC. Amino acids: CVSSSGYGEQYF.

About this clonotype itself: Mismatch with germline at one junction end may stem from a read error. The J gene is TRBJ1-1, the V gene TRBV2; 9 bases agree with TRBD1. There are 14 residues in the CDR3. The germline V gene encodes CDR1 SNHLY and CDR2 FYNNEI. CDR3 sequence reads: CAISVTGGNTEAFF. The CDR3 nucleotides are TGTGCCATCAGTGTGACAGGGGGAAACACTGAAGCTTTCTTT.

Regarding this clonotype: At one boundary the junction diverges from the germline segment, which might be a read error. The chain employs TRBV28 and TRBJ1-5; D remains ambiguous. CDR1 and CDR2 from the germline V gene are MDHEN and SYDVKM. This CDR3 spans 14 amino acids. In nucleotides, the CDR3 is TGTGCCAGCTGTTTATCGGCCGGACATCAGCCCCAGCATTTT. This encodes CASCLSAGHQPQHF.

Note on this clonotype: This may come from a read error, since a much larger clone is one base off. The rearrangement joins TRBV6-5 to TRBJ2-3, with TRBD2 matching 9 bases. Germline V gives CDR1 MNHEY, CDR2 SVGAGI. The CDR3 length is 17 residues. CDR3 bases: TGTGTCAGCAGTTCACTCCCCCTAAGCGGGGGGACAGATACGCAGTATTTT. Its protein product is CVSSSLPLSGGTDTQYF.

On this clonotype itself: A much more abundant neighbour one base away suggests this may be a read error. The rearrangement links TRBV12-3 or TRBV12-4 to TRBJ1-1, with a possible D match to TRBD1 (5 bases). The CDR3 has 13 amino acids. The DNA for the CDR3 is TGTGACAGCAGTTCTGGACACCGCACTGAAGCTTTCTTT. This encodes CDSSSGHRTEAFF.

The genes are TRBV5-1 and TRBJ2-1; 8 positions agree with TRBD2. CDR1 SGHRS and CDR2 YFSETQ come from the germline V gene. V dropped 4 bases and J dropped 12; count of bases not matched to a gene: 15. This CDR3 region has 15 residues. CDR3 residues: CASSPLTSGGVRQFF. The CDR3 region has the DNA TGCGCCAGCAGCCCACTCACTAGCGGAGGGGTGAGGCAGTTCTTC.

V usage is TRBV10-1 and J usage is TRBJ2-3; 7 bases line up with TRBD2. Per germline, CDR1 WNHNN and CDR2 SYGVQD (reference sequence). This CDR3 spans 13 amino acids. J lost 6 bases, V lost 0 bases, and 0 bases had no gene match. The CDR3 DNA reads TGCGCCAGCAGTGAGTCGGGAGGGGATACGCAGTATTTT. It codes for CASSESGGDTQYF.

Notes on this clonotype: The junction differs from germline at one of its ends, possibly a read error. This chain links TRBV29-1 with TRBJ2-1; 9 positions agree with TRBD2. Germline lookup yields CDR1 SQVTM and CDR2 ANQGSEA. CDR3 size: 14 residues. CDR3 residues: CSVGIAGADNELFF. For the CDR3, the DNA is TGCAGCGTTGGGATAGCGGGAGCGGACAATGAGCTGTTCTTC.

The chain couples TRBV7-9 to TRBJ2-4; tentatively, D is TRBD1 (6 bases). V lost 4 bases and J lost 6, with 16 bases in between. The CDR3 runs to 15 residues. Germline values: CDR1 SEHNR, CDR2 FQNEAQ (reference sequence). CDR3 DNA: TGTGCCAGCAGCTCCTTCAGGGGCCCCATAAACATTCAGTACTTC. Protein product: CASSSFRGPINIQYF.

This clonotype was observed a few times. This chain joins TRBV4-2 and TRBJ2-3; D unclear. CDR3 length: 11 residues. Trimming took 9 bases from V and 6 from J, leaving 10 bases between them. CDR1 and CDR2 from the germline V gene are LGHNA and YNFKEQ. The CDR3 DNA is TGTGCCAGTAACCAAGCTGATACGCAGTATTTT. Its translation: CASNQADTQYF.

A remark on this clonotype: A much larger clone differs by one base, so this may be a read error. V and J are TRBV14 and TRBJ2-7, with no clear D. Trimming shortened V by 4 bases and J by 5 bases, and 9 bases separated the two germline ends. This CDR3 has 12 residues. From germline, CDR1 is SGHDN and CDR2 FVKESK. CDR3 protein: CASSRVGDEQYF. CDR3 sequence (DNA): TGTGCCAGCAGCCGAGTCGGCGACGAGCAGTACTTC.

About this clonotype itself: A read error is likely, as this CDR3 ends without the conserved phenylalanine or tryptophan. The rearrangement links TRBV7-9 to TRBJ2-5; TRBD2 matches at 9 bases. Germline loops: CDR1 SEHNR, CDR2 FQNEAQ (reference sequence). CDR3 length: 16 amino acids. Trimming cost V 5 bases and J 5 bases; bases outside gene matches: 12. The CDR3 protein is CASSPRLAGLGETQYL. CDR3 DNA sequence: TGTGCCAGCAGCCCTCGGCTAGCGGGATTGGGGGAGACCCAGTACCTC.

The chain has TRBV5-5 and TRBJ1-5, with no clear D. V gave up 0 bases and J gave up 9 bases, with 16 bases separating them. CDR3 length: 15 residues. Germline CDR1 is SGHKS and CDR2 is YYEKEE (reference sequence). CDR3 bases: TGTGCCAGCAGCTTGGTCCCCACGGCGGTACCGCCCCAGCATTTT. Translated, it gives CASSLVPTAVPPQHF.

To note about this clonotype: A much larger clonotype is one base distant, so this may be a read error. Because it lacks the conserved phenylalanine or tryptophan at the end, this CDR3 is likely a read error. The chain is built from TRBV5-5 and TRBJ2-6; no firm D call. V gave up 2 bases and J gave up 4 bases, with 7 bases separating them. The CDR3 extends over 14 amino acids. The germline V gene encodes CDR1 SGHKS and CDR2 YYEKEE (reference sequence). The CDR3 sequence is CASSFPAGANVLTL. The CDR3 bases are TGTGCCAGCAGCTTTCCTGCAGGGGCCAACGTCCTGACTTTG.

Concerning this clonotype itself: This could be a read error, since a much larger clone is one nucleotide away. The chain carries TRBV6-5 and TRBJ2-6; the match to TRBD2 covers 8 bases. Germline loops: CDR1 MNHEY, CDR2 SVGAGI. The CDR3 has 15 amino acids. DNA of the CDR3: TGTGCCAGCACCACGGGGGGGTCTGGGGCCAACGTCCTGGCTTTC. Translating gives CASTTGGSGANVLAF.

This clonotype has a count of ten or more. The rearrangement links TRBV29-1 to TRBJ2-1; 8 nucleotides match TRBD2. The V gene end was trimmed by 0 bases and the J gene end by 12 bases; junction bases not matched to a gene: 13. This CDR3 has 15 residues. Germline V CDR1 and CDR2: SQVTM, ANQGSEA. This CDR3 reads CSVEDRRAGVLGQFF. The DNA of the CDR3 is TGCAGCGTTGAAGATCGGCGAGCGGGGGTGTTGGGGCAGTTCTTC.

This chain links TRBV29-1 with TRBJ1-1; weak D call: TRBD1 (5 bases). CDR1 is SQVTM, CDR2 ANQGSEA, per germline. V lost 6 bases, J lost 5 bases, and 19 bases lay in between. CDR3 size: 14 residues. The CDR3 sequence: CSVVVTDWGTEAFF. CDR3 nucleotides: TGCAGCGTCGTTGTGACAGATTGGGGGACTGAAGCTTTCTTT.

The V and J genes are TRBV11-2 and TRBJ1-1; unclear D gene. V was shortened by 5 bases and J by 4 bases, with 17 bases between the two germline ends. From germline, CDR1 is SGHAT and CDR2 FQNNGV. The CDR3 is made up of 15 amino acids. CDR3 region: CASSQESSRTTEAFF. CDR3 nucleotides: TGTGCCAGCAGCCAGGAGAGTAGCCGAACCACTGAAGCTTTCTTT.

Of note for this clonotype: A read error may be the cause here, since a much bigger clone is one base away. This chain links TRBV12-3 or TRBV12-4 with TRBJ1-5; 8 positions match TRBD1. The CDR3 is made up of 14 amino acids. The CDR3 region has the DNA TGTGTCAGCAGGAGGGGACAGGGCAATCAGCCCCAGCATTTT. Its protein is CVSRRGQGNQPQHF.

Remarks on this clonotype: With a much larger clone just one base away, this may be a read error. This sequence joins TRBV6-5 and TRBJ2-1; D is ambiguous. From germline, CDR1 is MNHEY and CDR2 SVGAGI. There are 15 residues in the CDR3. DNA of the CDR3: TGTACCAGCAGTTACGTATTCGGGTCAGACAATGAGCAGTTCTTC. Translated, it gives CTSSYVFGSDNEQFF.

The rearrangement uses TRBV29-1 and TRBJ2-7; TRBD2 might be the D (5 bases). CDR3 length equals 16 residues. The germline CDR1 and CDR2 sequences are SQVTM and ANQGSEA. The V end was cut by 7 bases, the J end by 2 bases, with 24 bases between. The CDR3, as DNA: TGCAGCGCCATGGGAGATGCCCCCACGGGCGCCTACGAGCAGTACTTC. Encoded protein: CSAMGDAPTGAYEQYF.